One and the same sample provided the 6 T cell receptor beta chains below, sequenced in a study of radiotherapy plus CTLA-4 blockade in lung cancer. Sequenced by immunoSEQ multiplex PCR; TCRdb stores in-frame clones only, minus some. The table lists 80,000 or so clones, about 79% of them singletons. The specimen comprised peripheral blood, sampled from a patient treated with radiotherapy plus ipilimumab. The receptor set was obtained from a human donor with non-small cell lung cancer whose response to radiotherapy plus ipilimumab could not be evaluated. Some clones in this sample may be carry-over from other donors' samples.

This clone was seen once. The CDR3 DNA sequence: TGTGCCAGCAGCGGACGGCAGGGTGGAACTGAAGCTTTCTTT. Translating it yields CASSGRQGGTEAFF. This rearrangement joins TRBV9 to TRBJ1-1; tentative D call: TRBD1 (5 bases). Germline V CDR1 and CDR2: SGDLS, YYNGEE. This CDR3 has 14 amino acids. V dropped 3 bases and J dropped 5 bases, with 14 bases sitting between them.

In its sample, this clone was seen a few times. This chain joins TRBV7-9 and TRBJ2-7; D is possibly TRBD2 (6 bases). Looked up from germline, CDR1 is SEHNR and CDR2 is FQNEAQ (reference sequence). The CDR3 contains 14 residues. Between the trimmed V and J ends, which lost 5 bases and 3 bases, there was a span of 14 bases. CDR3 protein: CASSPGSGHYEQYF. The CDR3 DNA reads as TGTGCCAGCAGCCCCGGCAGCGGGCACTACGAGCAGTACTTC.

The CDR3 nucleotides read TGTGCCAGCAGCCTACTCGGGGGGAACACTGAAGCTTTCTTT. Translating gives CASSLLGGNTEAFF. This chain uses TRBV6-5 with TRBJ1-1, with D perhaps matching TRBD1 (5 bases). Germline CDR1 is MNHEY and CDR2 is SVGAGI. V was pared by 6 bases and J by 1 base, with 12 bases between. CDR3 length: 14 residues.

The V call is TRBV7-3, the J call TRBJ2-3; 7 bases are a match to TRBD2. Looked up from germline, CDR1 is SGHTA and CDR2 is FQGTGA. J gave up 6 bases and V 5 bases, and 8 bases lay outside the gene matches. The CDR3 runs 14 residues. The CDR3 DNA reads TGTGCCAGCAGCCCCTACCGGGGGGATGATACGCAGTATTTT. It translates to CASSPYRGDDTQYF.

Concerning this clone: At one end, the junction sequence differs from germline, possibly due to a read error. The chain links TRBV7-7 to TRBJ2-5, with a tentative D call TRBD1 (8 bases). The CDR3 sequence is 16 residues long. CDR1 and CDR2 (germline): SSHAT, FNYEAQ (reference sequence). The DNA for the CDR3 is TGTGCTAGCAGCATTGGGGAGGGACAGGTCCAAGAGACCCAGTACTTC. Protein: CASSIGEGQVQETQYF.

In this sample, this clone turned up once. This chain uses TRBV5-1 with TRBJ1-6; 8 bases line up with TRBD1. Looked up from germline, CDR1 is SGHRS and CDR2 is YFSETQ. J lost 9 bases, V lost 4 bases, and 6 bases had no gene match. The CDR3 has 14 residues. The chain's CDR3 is CASSPDREGSPLHF. The CDR3 region has the DNA TGCGCCAGCAGCCCGGACAGGGAGGGTTCACCCCTCCACTTT.